The 15 T cell receptor beta chains below were found in one sample sequenced in a study of blood T cell repertoires in COVID-19. This table comes from immunoSEQ multiplex PCR, and its TCRdb copy is limited to in-frame clones, with some not included. Altogether approximately 140,000 clones are present, around 91% being singletons, with the ten largest covering roughly 13%. The sample consisted of peripheral blood. These receptors came from a man aged 18 to 30 with COVID-19, enrolled during active disease.

The V call is TRBV28, the J call TRBJ1-6; D call uncertain. The V gene's germline CDR1 is MDHEN and CDR2 SYDVKM. The ends were cut back, 2 bases at V and 7 bases at J, with 6 bases in the middle. This CDR3 is 13 amino acids long. CDR3 in amino acids: CASSLTGNSPLHF. CDR3 nucleotides: TGTGCCAGCAGTTTAACGGGGAATTCACCCCTCCACTTT.

This chain links TRBV5-4 with TRBJ1-1, with 7 bases lining up with TRBD1. The J segment lost 2 bases and the V segment lost 5 bases, leaving 6 bases of the junction unmatched. CDR3 length: 14 amino acids. The germline V gene has CDR1 SGHNT and CDR2 YYREEE (reference sequence). CDR3 sequence reads: CASSNRGSNTEAFF. Written as DNA, the CDR3 is TGTGCCAGCAGTAACAGGGGTTCAAACACTGAAGCTTTCTTT.

The V and J genes are TRBV11-2 and TRBJ2-7; TRBD1 aligns across 8 bases. J lost 2 bases, V lost 3 bases, and 6 bases had no gene match. The CDR3 spans 15 residues. Germline loops: CDR1 SGHAT, CDR2 FQNNGV. In DNA, the CDR3 is TGTGCCAGCAGCTTCGACAGGGGAACAGCCTACGAGCAGTACTTC. This encodes CASSFDRGTAYEQYF. Supplemented by reference TRBV11-2 and TRBJ2-7, the full variable domain reads EAGVAQSPRYKIIEKRQSVAFWCNPISGHATLYWYQQILGQGPKLLIQFQNNGVVDDSQLPKDRFSAERLKGVDSTLKIQPAKLEDSAVYLCASSFDRGTAYEQYFGPGTRLTVT.

The V and J genes are TRBV20-1 and TRBJ1-2; D ambiguous. The CDR3 is made up of 11 amino acids. V lost 6 bases and J 8 bases, leaving 13 bases between the germline ends. The V gene's germline CDR1 is DFQATT and CDR2 SNEGSKA (reference sequence). For the CDR3, the DNA is TGCAGTGCGCCCCTCCAAGCGGGCTACACCTTC. Translation: CSAPLQAGYTF.

The sample holds a few counts of this clone. This chain connects TRBV5-8 to TRBJ2-3, with 8 bases fitting TRBD1. The length of the CDR3 is 15 residues. V shed 6 bases, J shed 3 bases, and the junction held 9 bases outside the gene matches. The germline V gene has CDR1 SGHTS and CDR2 YDEGEE. The CDR3 spells CASNKFGQGTDTQYF. Here the CDR3 DNA reads TGTGCCAGCAACAAATTTGGACAGGGTACAGATACGCAGTATTTT.

There are a few counts of this clone. This chain uses TRBV7-2 with TRBJ1-2; unclear D gene. The germline V gene encodes CDR1 SGHTA and CDR2 FQGNSA. CDR3 length equals 14 residues. The V gene lost 7 bases and the J gene lost 0 bases, with 12 bases spanning the gap. The CDR3 reads CASILPGTNYGYTF. The CDR3 coding sequence is TGTGCCAGCATTCTTCCCGGGACTAACTATGGCTACACCTTC.

The rearrangement links TRBV4-1 to TRBJ2-7, with TRBD2 matching 12 bases. Per germline, CDR1 MGHRA and CDR2 YSYEKL. The CDR3 sequence is 17 residues long. Trimming at V came to 5 bases and at J to 2 bases, leaving 10 bases not matched to a gene. The CDR3 loop is CASSRLAGVGRAYEQYF. In DNA, the CDR3 is TGCGCCAGCAGCAGACTAGCGGGAGTTGGTAGAGCCTACGAGCAGTACTTC.

As to this clone: The junction shows a germline mismatch at one end, possibly a read error. The V gene is TRBV29-1, the J gene TRBJ2-1; D is possibly TRBD1 (7 bases). Germline V gives CDR1 SQVTM, CDR2 ANQGSEA. This CDR3 has 15 residues. CDR3 DNA: TGCAGCGTCGAAGTCGGAGGGGGCGCACTCAATGAGCAGTTCTTC. Amino acid sequence: CSVEVGGGALNEQFF.

The J gene is TRBJ2-7, the V gene TRBV13; D is possibly TRBD2 (5 bases). Trimming cost V 2 bases and J 4 bases, with 9 bases left between them. This CDR3 is built from 13 residues. Germline values: CDR1 PRHDT, CDR2 FYEKMQ (reference sequence). The CDR3, as DNA: TGTGCCAGCAGCTTAATAGGGAGATACGAGCAGTACTTC. Its translation: CASSLIGRYEQYF.

The rearrangement uses TRBV4-1 and TRBJ2-7; 11 bases are a match to TRBD1. This CDR3 has 17 residues. V shed 2 bases, J shed 0 bases, and the junction held 6 bases outside the gene matches. Germline CDR1 MGHRA, CDR2 YSYEKL. DNA for the CDR3: TGCGCCAGCAGCCAATCCACCGGACAGGGGGCCTCCTACGAGCAGTACTTC. It is translated as CASSQSTGQGASYEQYF.

The rearrangement joins TRBV5-6 to TRBJ2-5; a possible D gene is TRBD1 (6 bases). Trimming took 0 bases from V and 2 from J, leaving 8 bases between them. The germline gives CDR1 SGHDT, CDR2 YYEEEE. The CDR3 length is 14 residues. The CDR3 is CASSLVTGQETQYF. CDR3 nucleotides: TGTGCCAGCAGCTTGGTGACAGGTCAAGAGACCCAGTACTTC.

This clone was found once. The chain uses TRBV6-4 and TRBJ2-1; TRBD2 matches at 10 bases. CDR3 length: 14 amino acids. The V and J ends lost 6 bases and 6 bases, in that order; junction bases with no gene match: 5. Germline V gives CDR1 MRHNA, CDR2 SNTAGT. The CDR3 spells CASSPSGRGNEQFF. The CDR3 DNA follows: TGTGCCAGCAGCCCTAGCGGGAGAGGCAATGAGCAGTTCTTC.

This sequence joins TRBV6-2 or TRBV6-3 and TRBJ2-7; D gene ambiguous. Between the trimmed V and J ends, which lost 4 bases and 7 bases, there was a span of 11 bases. The V gene's germline CDR1 is MNHEY and CDR2 SVGEGT. The CDR3 is 12 amino acids. The chain's CDR3 is CASSSSDREQYF. CDR3 coding DNA: TGTGCCAGCAGTTCCAGCGACCGTGAGCAGTACTTC.

The rearrangement joins TRBV6-2 or TRBV6-3 to TRBJ1-5, with 7 bases matching TRBD1. The CDR3 runs to 16 residues. The germline gives CDR1 MNHEY, CDR2 SVGEGT. V was clipped by 4 bases and J by 1 base; unmatched bases: 7. CDR3 DNA sequence: TGTGCCAGCAGTTCGGCCCGCAGGGGGAGCAATCAGCCCCAGCATTTT. Translation: CASSSARRGSNQPQHF.

The chain carries TRBV12-3 or TRBV12-4 and TRBJ2-2; no reliable D call. This CDR3 has 12 amino acids. V was pared by 3 bases and J by 3 bases, with 2 bases between. CDR3: CASSFYTGELFF. CDR3 bases: TGTGCCAGCAGTTTCTACACCGGGGAGCTGTTTTTT.